These 24 T cell receptor beta chains originate from one sample sequenced in a study of blood T cell dynamics during melanoma immunotherapy. Sequencing was performed with immunoSEQ multiplex PCR; in TCRdb, only in-frame clones are kept and a portion is missing. The sample shows approximately 12,000 clones, around 84% of them seen only once. Stated time point: pre-treatment baseline. The material sequenced was blood, taken from a patient treated with checkpoint blockade. The receptors derive from a human donor with melanoma.

Comment on this clone: One junction end disagrees with the germline gene, perhaps due to a read error. The chain combines TRBV5-1 with TRBJ2-7; possibly TRBD2 for D (6 bases). Germline V gene lookup returns CDR1 SGHRS and CDR2 YFSETQ. The length of the CDR3 is 13 residues. CDR3 in amino acids: CASSSEGPTLASF. CDR3 DNA sequence: TGCGCCAGCAGCTCGGAGGGACCGACGTTGGCGTCCTTC.

V usage is TRBV10-1 and J usage is TRBJ2-7; TRBD1 agrees at 7 bases. Trimming cost V 3 bases and J 1 base; bases outside gene matches: 3. Germline values: CDR1 WNHNN, CDR2 SYGVQD (reference sequence). This CDR3 region has 14 residues. The CDR3 nucleotides read TGCGCCAGCAGTGAAAACAGGGGTTCCTACGAGCAGTACTTC. This encodes CASSENRGSYEQYF.

The chain recombines TRBV2 with TRBJ2-7, with D unresolved. With 3 bases removed from V and 3 bases from J, the gap between germline ends came to 12 bases. In germline, CDR1 is SNHLY, CDR2 FYNNEI. The CDR3 runs to 14 residues. The CDR3: CASSEGTTNYEQYF. CDR3 bases: TGTGCCAGCAGTGAGGGCACTACTAACTACGAGCAGTACTTC.

The chain couples TRBV7-3 to TRBJ2-5; D unresolved. V lost 0 bases, J lost 5 bases, and 10 bases lay in between. The CDR3 has 14 residues. CDR1 and CDR2 from the germline V gene are SGHTA and FQGTGA. The CDR3 nucleotides are TGTGCCAGCAGCTTAACGGGTTATCGTGAGACCCAGTACTTC. It specifies CASSLTGYRETQYF.

The genes are TRBV5-4 and TRBJ2-3, with 9 positions matching TRBD2. Germline lookup yields CDR1 SGHNT and CDR2 YYREEE (reference sequence). Trimming at V came to 4 bases and at J to 0 bases, leaving 6 bases not matched to a gene. The CDR3 spans 16 residues. The CDR3 sequence: CASSLKTSGSTDTQYF. In DNA form, the CDR3 reads TGTGCCAGCAGCCTCAAGACTAGCGGAAGCACAGATACGCAGTATTTT.

This clone showed up just once. The chain has TRBV10-1 and TRBJ2-7; D remains ambiguous. V gave up 2 bases and J gave up 0 bases, with 8 bases separating them. The germline V gene has CDR1 WNHNN and CDR2 SYGVQD (reference sequence). This CDR3 is built from 14 residues. The CDR3 reads CASSETRYSYEQYF. The DNA of the CDR3 is TGCGCCAGCAGTGAGACACGTTACTCCTACGAGCAGTACTTC.

The genes are TRBV27 and TRBJ2-7; D not certain. CDR3 length equals 15 residues. Germline V CDR1 and CDR2: MNHEY, SMNVEV (reference sequence). V was clipped by 6 bases and J by 3 bases, with 18 bases between them. CDR3 sequence: CASSPLGSRYYEQYF. CDR3 nucleotides: TGTGCCAGCAGCCCCCTCGGCAGTCGATACTACGAGCAGTACTTC.

The rearrangement links TRBV19 to TRBJ2-7, with D perhaps matching TRBD1 or TRBD2 (5 bases each). The CDR3 has 14 amino acids. Germline CDR1 LNHDA, CDR2 SQIVND (reference sequence). Trimming took 5 bases from V and 0 from J, leaving 11 bases between them. The CDR3 loop reads CASSRRGTSYEQYF. The CDR3 DNA reads TGTGCCAGTAGTCGACGGGGCACCTCCTACGAGCAGTACTTC.

The gene calls are TRBV7-6 and TRBJ2-1, with 14 bases aligning to TRBD2. The CDR3 is 15 residues long. J was trimmed by 8 bases and V by 6 bases; bases with no gene match: 6. Germline CDR1 reads SGHVS; CDR2 reads FNYEAQ. The CDR3 here is CASRFGTSGSDEQFF. The CDR3, as DNA: TGTGCCAGCAGGTTCGGGACTAGCGGGAGTGATGAGCAGTTCTTC.

This chain joins TRBV7-8 and TRBJ2-3, with D possibly being TRBD1 or TRBD2 (5 bases each). Germline V gene sequence: CDR1 SGHVS, CDR2 FQNEAQ. Trimming shortened V by 1 base and J by 1 base, and 18 bases separated the two germline ends. The CDR3 extends over 18 amino acids. The CDR3 coding sequence is TGTGCCAGCAGCTTAGAGGGGCTAGCTCTACCACGCACAGATACGCAGTATTTT. Amino acid sequence: CASSLEGLALPRTDTQYF.

The chain carries TRBV9 and TRBJ1-4, with D unclear. Germline CDR1 reads SGDLS; CDR2 reads YYNGEE. The CDR3 contains 13 residues. Trimming removed 1 base at V and 8 bases at J, with 9 bases between. This CDR3 reads CASSVSFGEKLFF. The CDR3 coding sequence is TGTGCCAGCAGCGTATCCTTCGGGGAAAAACTGTTTTTT.

The chain joins TRBV2 to TRBJ1-1; D ambiguous. The V and J ends lost 8 bases and 2 bases respectively, with 12 bases between them. CDR1 and CDR2 (germline): SNHLY, FYNNEI. The CDR3 covers 13 residues. CDR3 residues: CASAPTKNTEAFF. The DNA of the CDR3 is TGTGCCAGCGCTCCGACAAAAAACACTGAAGCTTTCTTT.

The CDR3 DNA sequence: TGTGCCAGCAGCCCCACCATAATAACTGAAGCTTTCTTT. Translated: CASSPTIITEAFF. The chain uses TRBV9 and TRBJ1-1; no reliable D call. The CDR3 covers 13 residues. The V gene lost 4 bases and the J gene lost 5 bases, with 12 bases spanning the gap. Germline CDR1 is SGDLS and CDR2 is YYNGEE. Full variable domain (remainder filled in from reference TRBV9 and TRBJ1-1): DSGVTQTPKHLITATGQRVTLRCSPRSGDLSVYWYQQSLDQGLQFLIQYYNGEERAKGNILERFSAQQFPDLHSELNLSSLELGDSALYFCASSPTIITEAFFGQGTRLTVV.

The chain has TRBV19 and TRBJ2-7; D uncertain. CDR1 and CDR2 (germline): LNHDA, SQIVND (reference sequence). The CDR3 covers 15 residues. The V and J ends lost 5 bases and 0 bases respectively, with 14 bases between them. The CDR3 DNA is TGTGCCAGTAGTCTTTCGTATGTTAGCTCCTACGAGCAGTACTTC. This sequence encodes CASSLSYVSSYEQYF.

The chain recombines TRBV19 with TRBJ1-5, with D uncertain. The CDR3 contains 17 residues. V lost 3 bases to trimming and J lost 1 base, with 16 bases between them. Germline V CDR1 and CDR2: LNHDA, SQIVND (reference sequence). CDR3 sequence reads: CASSIPRTKESNQPQHF. The CDR3 nucleotides read TGTGCCAGTAGTATCCCCAGGACTAAAGAGAGCAATCAGCCCCAGCATTTT. Together with reference TRBV19 and TRBJ1-5, the CDR3 gives the full variable domain: DGGITQSPKYLFRKEGQNVTLSCEQNLNHDAMYWYRQDPGQGLRLIYYSQIVNDFQKGDIAEGYSVSREKKESFPLTVTSAQKNPTAFYLCASSIPRTKESNQPQHFGDGTRLSIL.

This rearrangement joins TRBV6-1 to TRBJ2-3; D possibly matches TRBD1 or TRBD2 (6 bases each). This CDR3 contains 14 residues. The V and J ends lost 2 bases and 4 bases respectively, with 10 bases between them. The V gene's germline CDR1 is MNHNS and CDR2 SASEGT. The CDR3 is CASSESGASDTQYF. CDR3 sequence (DNA): TGTGCCAGCAGTGAATCGGGGGCCTCAGATACGCAGTATTTT.

This clone is labeled medium-sized. The rearrangement links TRBV11-2 to TRBJ2-1; D is perhaps TRBD2 (5 bases). CDR1 is SGHAT, CDR2 FQNNGV, per germline. Trimming shortened V by 2 bases and J by 10 bases, and 12 bases separated the two germline ends. The CDR3 sequence is 13 residues long. The CDR3 DNA reads TGTGCCAGCAGCTTATTCCTAGCCGAAGAGCAGTTCTTC. Translating it yields CASSLFLAEEQFF.

The chain combines TRBV10-3 with TRBJ1-2, with TRBD1 matching over 7 bases. Germline-derived CDR1 and CDR2 are ENHRY and SYGVKD. The CDR3 is made up of 14 amino acids. With V trimmed by 2 bases and J by 1 base, 1 base remained unmatched. CDR3 in amino acids: CAISEAGGNYGYTF. The CDR3 region has the DNA TGTGCCATCAGTGAGGCAGGGGGTAACTATGGCTACACCTTC.

The chain links TRBV7-3 to TRBJ2-1, with D possibly matching TRBD2 (6 bases). This CDR3 contains 16 residues. V shed 5 bases and J shed 7 bases, with 21 bases lying between them. CDR1 and CDR2 from the germline V gene are SGHTA and FQGTGA. CDR3 sequence: CASSPLSAGSGNEQFF. CDR3 nucleotides: TGTGCCAGCAGCCCCCTCTCTGCGGGGAGTGGGAATGAGCAGTTCTTC.

V usage is TRBV6-1 and J usage is TRBJ1-2; D is unclear. V lost 3 bases to trimming and J lost 3 bases, with 14 bases between them. CDR3 size: 15 residues. Germline loops: CDR1 MNHNS, CDR2 SASEGT. Here the CDR3 reads CASSEYWTPYYGYTF. The DNA for the CDR3 is TGTGCCAGCAGTGAGTACTGGACTCCCTACTATGGCTACACCTTC.

The V gene is TRBV7-2, the J gene TRBJ2-3; 7 nucleotides line up with TRBD2. V lost 4 bases to trimming and J lost 4 bases; unmatched junction nucleotides: 5. Germline loops: CDR1 SGHTA, CDR2 FQGNSA. The CDR3 runs 14 residues. The chain's CDR3 is CASSSERGSDTQYF. Written as DNA, the CDR3 is TGTGCCAGCAGCTCAGAGCGGGGTTCAGATACGCAGTATTTT.

This chain connects TRBV5-6 to TRBJ2-3, with D unresolved. The CDR3 length is 16 residues. Per germline, CDR1 SGHDT and CDR2 YYEEEE. V lost 1 base to trimming and J lost 0 bases, with 12 bases between them. This chain's CDR3 is CASSLFAVASTDTQYF. CDR3 nucleotide sequence: TGTGCCAGCAGCTTGTTTGCGGTAGCTAGCACAGATACGCAGTATTTT.

The chain recombines TRBV9 with TRBJ1-4; 7 nucleotides line up with TRBD1. CDR3 length equals 15 residues. Germline CDR1 is SGDLS and CDR2 is YYNGEE. The V gene end was trimmed by 4 bases and the J gene end by 3 bases; junction bases not matched to a gene: 6. In DNA form, the CDR3 reads TGTGCCAGCAGCTTTAGACAGGGTTCTAATGAAAAACTGTTTTTT. Encoded protein: CASSFRQGSNEKLFF.

This clone has a single count. The chain is built from TRBV27 and TRBJ2-3; D unclear. This CDR3 is built from 12 residues. CDR1 and CDR2 from the germline V gene are MNHEY and SMNVEV (reference sequence). V lost 3 bases, J lost 6 bases, and 7 bases lay in between. CDR3 nucleotides: TGTGCCAGCAGTTTTGACCTCGATACGCAGTATTTT. This sequence encodes CASSFDLDTQYF.